This T cell receptor beta chain was captured in a study of graft-versus-host responses after intestinal transplantation. Whole-study results and caveats: Early post-transplant HvG declines showed an association with peak circulating GvH clone levels.

The CDR3 is made up of 16 amino acids. The germline V gene encodes CDR1 MDHEN and CDR2 SYDVKM. The ends lost 6 bases at V and 5 bases at J; junction bases unmatched: 14. Co-plated with around 200,000 CFSE-labeled responder cells were around 200,000 irradiated, violet-dye-labeled stimulator cells. This clone showed up just a few times. Clones were sequenced by immunoSEQ multiplex PCR, and TCRdb holds only the in-frame ones, with some missing. Of several thousand clones detected, just over 25% appear once; the ten largest clones hold around 3%. The specimen comprised alloreactive CD4+ T cells from a mixed lymphocyte reaction culture, sampled before transplantation. As for subset: CFSE-low proliferating T cells sorted from roughly six-day pre-transplant mixed lymphocyte reaction (GvH or HvG direction). The V and J genes are TRBV28 and TRBJ2-7; 9 bases fit TRBD1. The receptor was isolated from a human patient who was an organ donor for intestinal transplantation. CDR3 in DNA: TGTGCCAGCAGCTCCTCCGGGACAGGGAGTTACCACGAGCAGTACTTC. It is translated as CASSSSGTGSYHEQYF. Together with reference TRBV28 and TRBJ2-7, the CDR3 gives the full variable domain: DVKVTQSSRYLVKRTGEKVFLECVQDMDHENMFWYRQDPGLGLRLIYFSYDVKMKEKGDIPEGYSVSREKKERFSLILESASTNQTSMYLCASSSSGTGSYHEQYFGPGTRLTVT.